The clone carrying this T cell receptor beta chain was seen a few times. Its antigen is currently unknown. The source of the sample is a study of T cell repertoires in cytomegalovirus infection. The V end was cut by 5 bases, the J end by 6 bases, with 13 bases between. The V gene's germline CDR1 is MDHEN and CDR2 SYDVKM. The CDR3 sequence is 13 residues long. TCRdb fed the reads into MiXCR, producing one record per CDR3 protein. The sample holds approximately 750,000 distinct CDR3 sequences, about 40% seen once. Points from the study as a whole: Dominating the ex vivo response were HLA-C-restricted CMV-specific TCR beta clonotypes.

The specimen was PBMCs. This receptor was taken from a human donor in good health (CMV status not recorded). Some clones in this sample may be carry-over from other donors' samples. This chain links TRBV28 with TRBJ1-1, with D possibly being TRBD1 (6 bases). For the CDR3, the DNA is TGTGCCAGCAGTCCGACAGGTCTGGCTGAAGCTTTCTTT. This encodes CASSPTGLAEAFF.